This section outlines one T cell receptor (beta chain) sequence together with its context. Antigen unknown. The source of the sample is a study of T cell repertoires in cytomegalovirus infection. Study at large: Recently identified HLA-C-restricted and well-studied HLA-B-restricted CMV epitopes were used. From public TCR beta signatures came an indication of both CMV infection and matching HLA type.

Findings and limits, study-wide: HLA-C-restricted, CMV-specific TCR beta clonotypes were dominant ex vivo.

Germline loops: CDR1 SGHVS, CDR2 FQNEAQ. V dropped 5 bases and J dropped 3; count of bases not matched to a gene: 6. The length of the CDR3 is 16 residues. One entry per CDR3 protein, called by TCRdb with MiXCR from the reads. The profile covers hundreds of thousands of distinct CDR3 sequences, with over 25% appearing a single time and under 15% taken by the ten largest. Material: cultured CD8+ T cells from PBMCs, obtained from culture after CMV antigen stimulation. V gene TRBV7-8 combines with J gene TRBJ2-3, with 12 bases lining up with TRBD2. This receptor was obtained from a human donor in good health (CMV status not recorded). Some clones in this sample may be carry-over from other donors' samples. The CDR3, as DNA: TGTGCCAGCAGCAATCGACTAGCGGGGGTAACAGATACGCAGTATTTT. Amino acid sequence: CASSNRLAGVTDTQYF.